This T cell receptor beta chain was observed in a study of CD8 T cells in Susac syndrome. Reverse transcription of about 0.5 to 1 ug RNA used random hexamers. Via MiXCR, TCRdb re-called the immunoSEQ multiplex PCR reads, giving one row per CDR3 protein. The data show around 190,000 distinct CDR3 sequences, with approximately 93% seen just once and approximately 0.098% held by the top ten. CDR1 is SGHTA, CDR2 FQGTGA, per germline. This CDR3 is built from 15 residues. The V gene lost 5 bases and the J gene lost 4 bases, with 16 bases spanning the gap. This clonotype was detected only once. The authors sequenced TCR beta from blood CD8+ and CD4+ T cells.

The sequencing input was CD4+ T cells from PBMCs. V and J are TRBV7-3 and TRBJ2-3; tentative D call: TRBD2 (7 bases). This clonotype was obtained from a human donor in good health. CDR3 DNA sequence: TGTGCCAGCAGCCTACTGGGGGGGGCAGCAGATACGCAGTATTTT. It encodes CASSLLGGAADTQYF.